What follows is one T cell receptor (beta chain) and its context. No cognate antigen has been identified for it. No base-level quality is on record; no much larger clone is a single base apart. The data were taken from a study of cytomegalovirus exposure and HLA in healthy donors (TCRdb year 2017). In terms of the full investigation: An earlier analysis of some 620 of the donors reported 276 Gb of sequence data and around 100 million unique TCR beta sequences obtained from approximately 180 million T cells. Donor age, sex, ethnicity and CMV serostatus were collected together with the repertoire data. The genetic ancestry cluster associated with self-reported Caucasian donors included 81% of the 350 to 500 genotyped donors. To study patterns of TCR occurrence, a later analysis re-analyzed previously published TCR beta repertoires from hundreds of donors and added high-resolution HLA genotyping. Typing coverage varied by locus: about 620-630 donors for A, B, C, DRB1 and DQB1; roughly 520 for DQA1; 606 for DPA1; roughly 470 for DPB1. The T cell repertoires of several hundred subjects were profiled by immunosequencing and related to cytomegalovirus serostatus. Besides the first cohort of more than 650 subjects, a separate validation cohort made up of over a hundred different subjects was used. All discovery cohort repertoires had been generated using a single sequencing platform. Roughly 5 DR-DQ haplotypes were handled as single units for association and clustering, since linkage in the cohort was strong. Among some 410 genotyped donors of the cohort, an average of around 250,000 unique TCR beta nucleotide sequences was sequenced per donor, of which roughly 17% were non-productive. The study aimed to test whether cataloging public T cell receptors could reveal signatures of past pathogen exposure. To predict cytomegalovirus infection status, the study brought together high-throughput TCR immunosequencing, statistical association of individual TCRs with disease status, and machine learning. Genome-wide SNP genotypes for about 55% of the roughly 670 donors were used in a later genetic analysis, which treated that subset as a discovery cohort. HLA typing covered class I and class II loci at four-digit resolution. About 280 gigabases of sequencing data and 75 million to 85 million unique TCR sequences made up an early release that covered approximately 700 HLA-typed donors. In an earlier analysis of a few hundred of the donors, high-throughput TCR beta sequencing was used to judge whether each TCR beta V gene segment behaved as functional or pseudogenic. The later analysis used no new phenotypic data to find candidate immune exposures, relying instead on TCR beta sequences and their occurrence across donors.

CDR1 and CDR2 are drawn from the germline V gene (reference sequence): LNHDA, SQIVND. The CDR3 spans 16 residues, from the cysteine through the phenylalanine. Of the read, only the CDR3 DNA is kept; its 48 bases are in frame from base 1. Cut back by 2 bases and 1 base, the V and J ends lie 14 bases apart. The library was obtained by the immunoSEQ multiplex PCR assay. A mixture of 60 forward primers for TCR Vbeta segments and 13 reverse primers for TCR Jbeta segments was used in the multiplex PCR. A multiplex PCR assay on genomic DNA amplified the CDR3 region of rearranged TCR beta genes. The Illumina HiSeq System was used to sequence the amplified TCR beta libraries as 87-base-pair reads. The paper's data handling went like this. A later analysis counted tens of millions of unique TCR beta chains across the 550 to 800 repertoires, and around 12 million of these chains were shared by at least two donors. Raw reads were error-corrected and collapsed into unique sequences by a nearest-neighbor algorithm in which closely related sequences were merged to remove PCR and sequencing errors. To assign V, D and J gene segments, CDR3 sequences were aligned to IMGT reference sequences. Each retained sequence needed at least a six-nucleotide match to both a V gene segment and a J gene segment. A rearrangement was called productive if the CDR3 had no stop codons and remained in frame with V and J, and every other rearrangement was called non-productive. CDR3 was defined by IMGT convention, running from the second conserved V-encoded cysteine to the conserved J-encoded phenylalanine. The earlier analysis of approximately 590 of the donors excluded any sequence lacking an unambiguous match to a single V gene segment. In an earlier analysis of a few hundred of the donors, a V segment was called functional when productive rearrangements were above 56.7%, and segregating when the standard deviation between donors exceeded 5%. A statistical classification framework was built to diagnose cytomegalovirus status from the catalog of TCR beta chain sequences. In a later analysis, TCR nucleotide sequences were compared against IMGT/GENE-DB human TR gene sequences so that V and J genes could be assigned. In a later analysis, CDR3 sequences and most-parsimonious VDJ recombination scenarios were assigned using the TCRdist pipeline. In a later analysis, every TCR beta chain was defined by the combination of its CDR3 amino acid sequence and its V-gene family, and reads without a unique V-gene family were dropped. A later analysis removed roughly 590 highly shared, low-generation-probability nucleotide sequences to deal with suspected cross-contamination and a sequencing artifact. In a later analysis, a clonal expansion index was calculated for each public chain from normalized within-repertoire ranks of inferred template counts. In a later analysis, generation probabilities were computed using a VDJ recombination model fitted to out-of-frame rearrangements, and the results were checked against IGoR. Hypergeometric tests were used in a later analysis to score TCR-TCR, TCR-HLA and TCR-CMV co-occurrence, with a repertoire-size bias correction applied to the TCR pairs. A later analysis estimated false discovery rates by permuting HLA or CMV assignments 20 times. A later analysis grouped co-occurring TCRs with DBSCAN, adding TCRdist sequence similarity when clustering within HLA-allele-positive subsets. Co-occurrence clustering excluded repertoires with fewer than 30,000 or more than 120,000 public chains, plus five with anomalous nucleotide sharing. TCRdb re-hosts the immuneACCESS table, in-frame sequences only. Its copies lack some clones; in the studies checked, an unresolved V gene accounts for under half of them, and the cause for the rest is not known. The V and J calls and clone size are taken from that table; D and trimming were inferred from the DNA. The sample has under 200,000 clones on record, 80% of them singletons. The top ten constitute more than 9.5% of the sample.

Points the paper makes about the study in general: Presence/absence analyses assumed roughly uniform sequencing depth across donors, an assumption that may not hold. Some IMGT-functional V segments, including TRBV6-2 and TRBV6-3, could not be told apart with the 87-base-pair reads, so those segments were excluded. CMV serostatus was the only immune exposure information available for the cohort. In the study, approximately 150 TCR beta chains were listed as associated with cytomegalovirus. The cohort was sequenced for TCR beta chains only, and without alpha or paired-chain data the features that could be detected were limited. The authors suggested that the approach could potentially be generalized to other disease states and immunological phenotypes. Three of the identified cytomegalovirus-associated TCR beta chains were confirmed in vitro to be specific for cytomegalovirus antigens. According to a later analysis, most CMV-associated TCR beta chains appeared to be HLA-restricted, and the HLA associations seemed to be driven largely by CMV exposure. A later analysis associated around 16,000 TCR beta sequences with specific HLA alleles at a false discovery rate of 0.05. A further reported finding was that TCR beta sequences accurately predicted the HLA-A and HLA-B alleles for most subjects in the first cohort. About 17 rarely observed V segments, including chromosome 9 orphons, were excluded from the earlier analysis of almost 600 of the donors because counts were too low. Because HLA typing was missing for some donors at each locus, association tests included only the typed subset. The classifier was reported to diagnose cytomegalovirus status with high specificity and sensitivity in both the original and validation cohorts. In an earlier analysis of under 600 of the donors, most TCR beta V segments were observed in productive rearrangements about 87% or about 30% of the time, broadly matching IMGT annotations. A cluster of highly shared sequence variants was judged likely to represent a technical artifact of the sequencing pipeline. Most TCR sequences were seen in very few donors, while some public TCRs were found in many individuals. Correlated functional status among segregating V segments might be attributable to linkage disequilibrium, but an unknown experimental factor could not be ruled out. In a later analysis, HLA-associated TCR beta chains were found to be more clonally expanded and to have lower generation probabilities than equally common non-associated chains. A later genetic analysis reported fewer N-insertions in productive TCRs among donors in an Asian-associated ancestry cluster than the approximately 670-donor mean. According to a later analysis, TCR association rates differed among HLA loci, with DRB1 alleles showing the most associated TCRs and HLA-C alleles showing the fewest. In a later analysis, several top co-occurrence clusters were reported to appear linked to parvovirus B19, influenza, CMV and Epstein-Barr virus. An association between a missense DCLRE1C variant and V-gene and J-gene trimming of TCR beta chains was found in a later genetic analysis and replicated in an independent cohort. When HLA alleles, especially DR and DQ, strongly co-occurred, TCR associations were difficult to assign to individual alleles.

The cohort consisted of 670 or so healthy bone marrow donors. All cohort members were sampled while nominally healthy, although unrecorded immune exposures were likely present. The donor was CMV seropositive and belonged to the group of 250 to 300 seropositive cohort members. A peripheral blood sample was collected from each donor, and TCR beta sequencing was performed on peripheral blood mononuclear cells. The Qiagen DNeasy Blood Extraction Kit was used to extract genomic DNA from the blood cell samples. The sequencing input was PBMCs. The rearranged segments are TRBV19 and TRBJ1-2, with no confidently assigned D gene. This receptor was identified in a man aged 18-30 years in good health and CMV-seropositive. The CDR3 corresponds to CASSISLFEGNYGYTF. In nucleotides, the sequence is TGTGCCAGTAGTATATCCCTCTTCGAGGGTAACTATGGCTACACCTTC.